What follows is one T cell receptor (beta chain) and its context. The target antigen is unknown. Primers included in the PCR were 60 Vbeta and 13 Jbeta primers. Sequenced by immunoSEQ multiplex PCR; TCRdb stores in-frame clones only, minus some. The table has about 180,000 clones, roughly 80% seen once. The data derive from a study of cytomegalovirus exposure and HLA in healthy donors. Study in general: In an earlier analysis, 117 million unique TCR beta sequences were found from some 200 million T cells. Study conclusions and caveats: At a 0.05 false discovery rate, a later analysis found roughly 17,000 TCR beta sequences to be associated with HLA alleles. As a later analysis showed, a missense DCLRE1C variant was linked to trimming of TCR beta V- and J-genes.

The CDR3 covers 10 residues. Per germline, CDR1 WSHSY and CDR2 SAAADI. Trimming at V came to 8 bases and at J to 14 bases, leaving 3 bases not matched to a gene. The specimen sequenced was PBMCs. The rearrangement joins TRBV10-2 to TRBJ2-1, with TRBD2 identical over 10 bases. The sequence came from a man aged 35-49 years in good health and CMV-seronegative. The CDR3 loop is CASGAGGKFF. Written as DNA, the CDR3 is TGCGCCAGCGGAGCGGGAGGGAAGTTCTTC.